This T cell receptor beta chain was found in a study of cytomegalovirus exposure and HLA in healthy donors (dated by TCRdb to 2016 to 2017). Background on the whole study: A later analysis indicated that the 130 or so validation repertoires were generated on the platform also employed for the 700 or so repertoires of the first cohort. The study was designed to test whether signatures of past pathogen exposure could be identified by cataloging public T cell receptors. A separate validation cohort of 90 to 150 different subjects was used in addition to the 666-subject first cohort. The study combined high-throughput TCR immunosequencing, statistical association of individual TCRs with disease status, and machine learning to predict cytomegalovirus infection status.

Library creation used the immunoSEQ multiplex PCR assay. The paper's processing steps were these. A statistical classification framework was built to diagnose cytomegalovirus status from the catalog of TCR beta chain sequences. TCRdb retrieved this table from immuneACCESS and kept in-frame rearrangements only. Not all clones are present; in checked studies, unresolved V genes account for under half, and no reason is known for the remainder. The V and J calls and clone size come from that table; D and trimming were worked out from the DNA. In all, the sample holds about 160,000 clones, and approximately 86% of those were seen once. In total, the top ten clones hold around 2.3% of the sample. Concerning this clone: Its antigen remains unidentified. Per-base qualities were not stored, and no clone one base away is much larger.

Relative to germline, V is 3 bases shorter and J is 4 bases shorter, with 10 bases between their ends. The CDR3 measures 14 amino acids from cysteine to phenylalanine. Just CDR3 DNA is preserved here, 42 bases in frame from base 1. The germline V gene yields SGHRS for CDR1 and YFSETQ for CDR2. The donors belonged to the validation cohort of about 120 subjects, which was separate from the roughly 680-subject first cohort. On the study overall, not on this receptor specifically: A few of the identified cytomegalovirus-associated TCR beta chains were confirmed in vitro to be specific for cytomegalovirus antigens. A later analysis lacked HLA typing for the validation cohort, so it scored co-occurrence in that cohort across all 110 or so repertoires. While some public TCRs were present in many individuals, most TCR sequences turned up only very rarely across donors. In the study, 164 TCR beta chains were listed as associated with cytomegalovirus. Subsequent analysis determined that TCRs grouped into clusters in the first cohort also showed a tendency toward co-occurrence across the roughly 110 validation repertoires, and roughly 95% of cluster scores exceeded 0. The authors suggested that the approach could potentially be generalized to other disease states and immunological phenotypes. The classifier was reported to diagnose cytomegalovirus status with high specificity and sensitivity in both the original and validation cohorts.

This clonotype originated in a woman aged 18 to 35 in good health and CMV-seronegative. Here the chain combines TRBV5-1 and TRBJ2-2; possibly the D gene is TRBD1, per 6 matching bases. The sequenced sample consisted of PBMCs. The CDR3 has the sequence CASSWDTFTGELFF. The nucleotides read TGCGCCAGCAGCTGGGACACCTTCACCGGGGAGCTGTTTTTT.